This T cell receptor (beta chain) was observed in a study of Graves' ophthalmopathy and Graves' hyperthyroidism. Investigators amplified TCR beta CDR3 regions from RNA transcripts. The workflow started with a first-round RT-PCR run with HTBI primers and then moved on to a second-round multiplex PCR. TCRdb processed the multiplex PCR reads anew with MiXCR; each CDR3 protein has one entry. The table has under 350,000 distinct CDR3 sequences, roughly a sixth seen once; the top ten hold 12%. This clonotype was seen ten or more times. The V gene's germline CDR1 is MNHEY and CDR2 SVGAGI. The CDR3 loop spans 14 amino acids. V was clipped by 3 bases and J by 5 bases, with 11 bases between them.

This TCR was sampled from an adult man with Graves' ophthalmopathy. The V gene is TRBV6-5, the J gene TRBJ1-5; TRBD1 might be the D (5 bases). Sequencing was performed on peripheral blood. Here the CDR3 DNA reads TGTGCCAGCAGTTATTCTCAGGGATATCAGCCCCAGCATTTT. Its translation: CASSYSQGYQPQHF.